This passage covers 5 T cell receptor beta chains from one sample sequenced in a study of T-cell reconstitution after alpha-beta-depleted transplantation in children (dated by TCRdb to the mid-2010s). The sample's treatment or condition label, decoded: allogeneic hematopoietic cell transplantation with graft depleted of TCRalphabeta T cells and CD19 B cells. The library was generated by PCR. Data came from an Illumina HiSeq 2500. To normalize quantification of the TCRbeta repertoire, the TCR libraries were built with molecular barcoding that relied on unique molecular identifiers. Starting from the raw public reads, TCRdb applied fastp trimming at Q25, assembled clones with MiXCR and retained in-frame beta chains. Each entry merges the rows of one CDR3 protein and shows their most common DNA and genes. The sample table records just under 350,000 distinct CDR3 sequences; about 16% of these occur just once. The top ten constitute roughly 40% of the sample.

The source was PBMCs, mostly from graft donor cells, collected 360 days after TCRalphabeta/CD19-depleted stem cell transplant. The receptors here all came from a male patient aged 2-9 years who had a stem cell transplant for acute lymphoblastic leukemia, so the T cells may come from the graft donor.

There are many counts of this clonotype. The genes are TRBV7-2 and TRBJ2-5; D not certain. The V gene's germline CDR1 is SGHTA and CDR2 FQGNSA. Trimming pared 1 base from V and 4 bases from J, leaving 4 bases between. This CDR3 is 12 amino acids long. CDR3 in DNA: TGTGCCAGCAGCTTAGTTGGAGAGACCCAGTACTTC. Its translation: CASSLVGETQYF. Complete variable domain (other parts from reference TRBV7-2 and TRBJ2-5): GAGVSQSPSNKVTEKGKDVELRCDPISGHTALYWYRQSLGQGLEFLIYFQGNSAPDKSGLPSDRFSAERTGGSVSTLTIQRTQQEDSAVYLCASSLVGETQYFGPGTRLLVL.

This clonotype was counted between two and nine times. The rearrangement links TRBV4-3 to TRBJ2-5, with a tentative D call TRBD2 (6 bases). CDR1 and CDR2 from the germline V gene are LGHNA and YSLEER. Trimming stripped 2 bases from V and 5 bases from J, with 21 bases between. There are 17 residues in the CDR3. The CDR3 spells CASSQLYGLERVETQYF. CDR3 DNA sequence: TGCGCCAGCAGCCAACTTTACGGTTTAGAGCGGGTGGAGACCCAGTACTTC.

V gene TRBV6-2 or TRBV6-3 combines with J gene TRBJ2-3, with D hard to call. CDR3 length equals 14 residues. Germline loops: CDR1 MNHEY, CDR2 SVGEGT. V lost 6 bases, J lost 0 bases, and 10 bases lay in between. The CDR3 DNA reads as TGTGCCAGCAGACAGCATCCTAGCACAGATACGCAGTATTTT. It codes for CASRQHPSTDTQYF.

The chain links TRBV20-1 to TRBJ2-3; 8 nucleotides line up with TRBD2. There are 14 residues in the CDR3. Germline CDR1 reads DFQATT; CDR2 reads SNEGSKA (reference sequence). The V segment lost 6 bases and the J segment 2 bases; nucleotides outside the gene matches: 7. The CDR3 nucleotides are TGCAGTGCGGAAATAGCGGGGATCACAGATACGCAGTATTTT. Protein product: CSAEIAGITDTQYF.

This clonotype came up a few times. The chain has TRBV7-2 and TRBJ2-2, with 9 bases lining up with TRBD1. The V gene's germline CDR1 is SGHTA and CDR2 FQGNSA. With V trimmed by 0 bases and J by 3 bases, 5 bases remained unmatched. The CDR3 has 17 amino acids. CDR3 nucleotides: TGTGCCAGCAGCTTAGCGCCGGGACAGGGCTACACCGGGGAGCTGTTTTTT. Its translation is CASSLAPGQGYTGELFF.